This T cell receptor beta chain was identified during a study of blood T cells in healthy people across ages. Per germline, CDR1 SGDLS and CDR2 YYNGEE. V lost 4 bases and J 3 bases, leaving 16 bases between the germline ends. The CDR3 is 15 residues long. The second PCR ran roughly 6 to 11 cycles with a sample-barcoded 5' primer and J-beta primers. TCRdb recomputed calls from the 5' RACE reads with MiXCR, one row per CDR3 protein. The sample yields hundreds of thousands of distinct CDR3 sequences, around 24% seen once. These data are also associated with another study on T cells of mothers and their children. Per that paper: Reads obtained per mother exceeded 9.5 million TCR beta CDR3 reads, with 3 million to 3.5 million obtained per child.

The rearrangement joins TRBV9 to TRBJ2-5; tentatively, D is TRBD1 (6 bases). This receptor was identified in a boy between 5 and 17 years old in good health. Sequencing was carried out using blood. The CDR3 DNA reads TGTGCCAGCAGCCTAGGCCCCCGGACAGAAGAGACCCAGTACTTC. This encodes CASSLGPRTEETQYF.